The clone carrying this T cell receptor beta chain is a singleton in its sample. The length of the CDR3 is 15 residues. Trimming at V came to 6 bases and at J to 6 bases, leaving 10 bases not matched to a gene. Looked up from germline, CDR1 is MDHEN and CDR2 is SYDVKM. Produced via immunoSEQ multiplex PCR; TCRdb's table is partial and in-frame only. This repertoire shows about 170,000 clones, around four fifths found once; its top ten account for approximately 14%. The data originate from a study of blood T cell repertoires in COVID-19. Overall study context: Samples came from the United States, Italy and Spain, spanning acute and convalescent COVID-19. T cells, B-cell-depleted T cells, or PBMCs provided the cDNA or gDNA that served as material.

Sequenced input: peripheral blood. This rearrangement joins TRBV28 to TRBJ2-7; 11 positions agree with TRBD1. This sequence originates from a woman in her 70s with COVID-19, enrolled during active disease. CDR3 sequence reads: CASSGRGQGAFEQYF. The CDR3 DNA follows: TGTGCCAGCAGCGGCAGAGGACAGGGGGCGTTCGAGCAGTACTTC.